This T cell receptor (beta chain) was obtained from a study of cytomegalovirus exposure and HLA in healthy donors. The study, taken as a whole, reports: There were 160 or so TCR beta chains listed as cytomegalovirus-associated.

Regarding donors, all were healthy bone marrow donors. About this clone itself: The antigen is not known.

The trim removed 8 bases at V and 5 bases at J, leaving 3 bases unmatched. The CDR3 extends over 13 amino acids. CDR1 is PRHDT and CDR2 is FYEKMQ in the germline V gene (reference sequence). PCR primers comprised 60 Vbeta and 13 Jbeta primers. This table comes from immunoSEQ multiplex PCR, and its TCRdb copy is limited to in-frame clones, with some not included. The table lists more than 45,000 clones, approximately 68% of them singletons, with 5% to 7.5% in the top ten. The origin of this receptor is a man aged 30 to 39 in good health and CMV-seronegative. Sequenced input: PBMCs. This sequence joins TRBV13 and TRBJ2-3; 11 bases agree with TRBD1. CDR3 coding DNA: TGTGCCAGCGGGGGACAGGGGGTAGATACGCAGTATTTT. It is translated as CASGGQGVDTQYF.